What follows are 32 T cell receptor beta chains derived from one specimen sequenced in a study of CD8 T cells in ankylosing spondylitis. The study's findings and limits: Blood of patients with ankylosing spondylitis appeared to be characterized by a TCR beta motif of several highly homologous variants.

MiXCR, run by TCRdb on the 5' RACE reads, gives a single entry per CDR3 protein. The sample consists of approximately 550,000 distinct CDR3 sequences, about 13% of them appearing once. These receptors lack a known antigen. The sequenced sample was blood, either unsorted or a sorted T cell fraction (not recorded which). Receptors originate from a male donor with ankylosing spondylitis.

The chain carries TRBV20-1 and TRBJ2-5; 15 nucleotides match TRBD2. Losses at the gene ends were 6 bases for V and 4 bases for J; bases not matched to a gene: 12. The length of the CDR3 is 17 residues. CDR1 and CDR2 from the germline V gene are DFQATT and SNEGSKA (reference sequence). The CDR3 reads CSATKGLAGGESETQYF. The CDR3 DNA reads TGCAGTGCAACTAAGGGACTAGCGGGAGGAGAGTCAGAGACCCAGTACTTC.

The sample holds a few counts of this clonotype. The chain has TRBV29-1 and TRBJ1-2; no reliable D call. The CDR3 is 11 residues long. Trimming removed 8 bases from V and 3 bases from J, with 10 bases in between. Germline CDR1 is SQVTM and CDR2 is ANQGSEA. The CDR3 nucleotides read TGCAGCCTCGGACCGGACTATGGCTACACCTTC. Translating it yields CSLGPDYGYTF. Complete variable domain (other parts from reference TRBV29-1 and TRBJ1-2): SAVISQKPSRDICQRGTSLTIQCQVDSQVTMMFWYRQQPGQSLTLIATANQGSEATYESGFVIDKFPISRPNLTFSTLTVSNMSPEDSSIYLCSLGPDYGYTFGSGTRLTVV.

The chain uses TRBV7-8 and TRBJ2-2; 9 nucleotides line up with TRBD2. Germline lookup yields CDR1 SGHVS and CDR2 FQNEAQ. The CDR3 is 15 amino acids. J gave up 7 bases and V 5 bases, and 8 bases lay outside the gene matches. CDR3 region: CASSHAGGGGGELFF. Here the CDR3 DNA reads TGTGCCAGCAGCCACGCGGGAGGGGGTGGCGGGGAGCTGTTTTTT.

As DNA, the CDR3 is TGTGCCAGCTCTCGGCTAGCCAATGAGCAGTTCTTC. Protein: CASSRLANEQFF. V and J are TRBV6-1 and TRBJ2-1; TRBD2 might be the D (5 bases). The CDR3 runs to 12 residues. Germline V gene data show CDR1 as MNHNS and CDR2 as SASEGT. The ends were cut back, 8 bases at V and 6 bases at J, with 11 bases in the middle.

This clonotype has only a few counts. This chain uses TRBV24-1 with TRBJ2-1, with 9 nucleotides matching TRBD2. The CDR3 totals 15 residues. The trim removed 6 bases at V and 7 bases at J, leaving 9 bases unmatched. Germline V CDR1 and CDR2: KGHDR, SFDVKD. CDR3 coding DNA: TGTGCCACCAGTCGAGCGGGGGGCGATAGGAATGAGCAGTTCTTC. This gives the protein CATSRAGGDRNEQFF.

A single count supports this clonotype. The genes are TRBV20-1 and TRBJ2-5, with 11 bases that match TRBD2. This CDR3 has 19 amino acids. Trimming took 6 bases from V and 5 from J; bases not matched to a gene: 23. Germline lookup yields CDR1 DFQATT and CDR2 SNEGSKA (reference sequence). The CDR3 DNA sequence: TGCAGTGCCTATAGGAGTTTAGCGGGAGGGCCGTTAAGCAGGGAGACCCAGTACTTC. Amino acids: CSAYRSLAGGPLSRETQYF.

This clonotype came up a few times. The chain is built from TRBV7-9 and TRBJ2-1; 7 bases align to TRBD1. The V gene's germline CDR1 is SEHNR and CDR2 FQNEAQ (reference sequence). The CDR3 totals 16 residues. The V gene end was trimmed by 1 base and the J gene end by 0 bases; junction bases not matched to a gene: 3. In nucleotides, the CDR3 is TGTGCCAGCAGCTTAGTCAGGGACAGCTCCTACAATGAGCAGTTCTTC. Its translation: CASSLVRDSSYNEQFF. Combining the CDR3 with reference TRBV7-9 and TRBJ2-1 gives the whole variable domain DTGVSQNPRHKITKRGQNVTFRCDPISEHNRLYWYRQTLGQGPEFLTYFQNEAQLEKSRLLSDRFSAERPKGSFSTLEIQRTEQGDSAMYLCASSLVRDSSYNEQFFGPGTRLTVL.

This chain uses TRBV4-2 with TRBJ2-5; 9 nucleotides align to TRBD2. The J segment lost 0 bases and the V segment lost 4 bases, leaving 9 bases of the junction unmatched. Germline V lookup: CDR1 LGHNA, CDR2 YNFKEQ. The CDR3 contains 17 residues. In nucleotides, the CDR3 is TGTGCCAGCAGCCTACCGACTAGCGGACAGTACCAAGAGACCCAGTACTTC. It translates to CASSLPTSGQYQETQYF.

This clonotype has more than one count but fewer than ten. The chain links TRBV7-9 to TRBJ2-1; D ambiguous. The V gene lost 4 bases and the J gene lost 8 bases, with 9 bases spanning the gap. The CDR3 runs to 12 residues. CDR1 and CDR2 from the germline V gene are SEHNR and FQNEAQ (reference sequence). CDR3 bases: TGTGCCAGCAGCTACAGTAGCTATGAGCAGTTCTTC. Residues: CASSYSSYEQFF.

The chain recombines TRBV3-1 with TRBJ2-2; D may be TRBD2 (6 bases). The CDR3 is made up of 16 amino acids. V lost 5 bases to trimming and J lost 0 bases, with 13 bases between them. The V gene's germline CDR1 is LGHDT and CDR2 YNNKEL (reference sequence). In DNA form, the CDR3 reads TGTGCCAGCAGCGGAGGCCCTAGCGCGAACACCGGGGAGCTGTTTTTT. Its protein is CASSGGPSANTGELFF.

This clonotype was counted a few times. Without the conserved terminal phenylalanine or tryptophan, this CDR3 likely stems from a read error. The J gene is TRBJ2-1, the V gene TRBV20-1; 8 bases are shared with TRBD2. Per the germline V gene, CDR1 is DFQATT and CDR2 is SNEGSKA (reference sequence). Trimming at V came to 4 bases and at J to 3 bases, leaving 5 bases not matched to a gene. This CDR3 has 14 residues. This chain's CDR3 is CSAMSGSDYNEQFL. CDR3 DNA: TGCAGTGCTATGAGCGGGAGTGACTACAATGAGCAGTTCCTC.

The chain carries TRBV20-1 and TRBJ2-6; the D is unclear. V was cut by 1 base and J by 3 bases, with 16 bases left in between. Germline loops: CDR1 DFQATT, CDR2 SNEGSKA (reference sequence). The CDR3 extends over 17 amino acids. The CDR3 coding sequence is TGCAGTGCTAGAGCCGGATCCCGGTTAGGTGGGGCCAACGTCCTGACTTTC. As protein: CSARAGSRLGGANVLTF.

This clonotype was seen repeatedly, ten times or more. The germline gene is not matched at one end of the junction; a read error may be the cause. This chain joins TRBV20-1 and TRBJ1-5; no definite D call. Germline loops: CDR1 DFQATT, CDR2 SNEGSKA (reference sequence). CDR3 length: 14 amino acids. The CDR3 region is CSARGGVGNQPQHF. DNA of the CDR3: TGCAGTGCCAGAGGTGGGGTAGGAAATCAGCCCCAGCATTTT.

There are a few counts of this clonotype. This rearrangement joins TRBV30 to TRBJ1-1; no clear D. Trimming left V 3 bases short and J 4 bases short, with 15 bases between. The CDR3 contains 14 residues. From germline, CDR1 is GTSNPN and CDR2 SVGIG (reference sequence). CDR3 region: CAWSPRYAATEAFF. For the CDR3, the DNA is TGTGCCTGGAGCCCGCGGTACGCCGCCACTGAAGCTTTCTTT.

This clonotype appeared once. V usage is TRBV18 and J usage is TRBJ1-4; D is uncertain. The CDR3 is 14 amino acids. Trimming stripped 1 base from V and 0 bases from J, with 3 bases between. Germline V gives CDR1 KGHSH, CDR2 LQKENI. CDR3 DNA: TGTGCCAGCTCACCACGGGCAACTAATGAAAAACTGTTTTTT. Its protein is CASSPRATNEKLFF.

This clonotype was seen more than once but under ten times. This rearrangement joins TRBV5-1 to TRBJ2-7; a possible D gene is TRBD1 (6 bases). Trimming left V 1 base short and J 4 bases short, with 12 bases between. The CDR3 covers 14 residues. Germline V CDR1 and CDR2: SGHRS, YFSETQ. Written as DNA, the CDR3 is TGCGCCAGCAGCTTGTTGGGGGCGCAATACGAGCAGTACTTC. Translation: CASSLLGAQYEQYF.

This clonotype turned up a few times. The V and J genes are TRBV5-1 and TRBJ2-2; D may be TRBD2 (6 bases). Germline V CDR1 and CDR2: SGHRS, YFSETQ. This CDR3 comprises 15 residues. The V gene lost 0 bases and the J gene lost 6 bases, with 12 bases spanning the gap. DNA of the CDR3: TGCGCCAGCAGCTTGGCCGTATCGGGGGCCGGGGAGCTGTTTTTT. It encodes CASSLAVSGAGELFF.

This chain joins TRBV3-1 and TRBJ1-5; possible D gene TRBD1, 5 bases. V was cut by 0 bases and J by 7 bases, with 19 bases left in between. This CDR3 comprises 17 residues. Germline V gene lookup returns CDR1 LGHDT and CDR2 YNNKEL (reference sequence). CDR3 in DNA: TGTGCCAGCAGCCAAGATCTGAGGAGGGGCCAGGAGCAGCCCCAGCATTTT. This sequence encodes CASSQDLRRGQEQPQHF.

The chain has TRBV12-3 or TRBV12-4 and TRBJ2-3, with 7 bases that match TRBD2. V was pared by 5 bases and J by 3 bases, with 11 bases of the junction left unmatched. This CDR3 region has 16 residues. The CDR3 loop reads CASSPQGGLFTDTQYF. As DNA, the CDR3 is TGTGCCAGCAGTCCTCAGGGAGGGCTTTTTACAGATACGCAGTATTTT.

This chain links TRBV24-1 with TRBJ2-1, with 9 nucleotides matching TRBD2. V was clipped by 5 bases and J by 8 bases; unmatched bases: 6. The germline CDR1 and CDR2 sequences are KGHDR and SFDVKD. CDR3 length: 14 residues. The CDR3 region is CATSGSGRQDEQFF. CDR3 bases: TGTGCCACCAGTGGTAGCGGGAGACAGGATGAGCAGTTCTTC.

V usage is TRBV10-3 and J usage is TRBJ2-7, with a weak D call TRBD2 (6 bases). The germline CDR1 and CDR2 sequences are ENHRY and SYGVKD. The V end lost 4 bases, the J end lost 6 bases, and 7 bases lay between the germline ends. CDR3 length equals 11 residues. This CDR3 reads CAISGGVEQYF. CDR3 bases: TGTGCCATCAGTGGGGGGGTCGAGCAGTACTTC.

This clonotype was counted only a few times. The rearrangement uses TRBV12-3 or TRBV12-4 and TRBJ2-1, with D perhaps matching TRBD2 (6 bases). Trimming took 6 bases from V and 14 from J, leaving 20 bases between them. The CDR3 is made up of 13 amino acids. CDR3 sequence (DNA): TGTGCCAGCAGCGCCACTGGCGGGACGGACGAGTTCTTC. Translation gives CASSATGGTDEFF.

The CDR3 loop reads CATSDSGRGATSETQYF. Here the CDR3 DNA reads TGTGCCACCAGTGATTCAGGTCGGGGGGCTACGTCGGAGACCCAGTACTTC. This chain uses TRBV24-1 with TRBJ2-5; a weak D match, TRBD2 (7 bases). V was clipped by 2 bases and J by 5 bases, with 20 bases between them. Germline values: CDR1 KGHDR, CDR2 SFDVKD. The length of the CDR3 is 17 residues.

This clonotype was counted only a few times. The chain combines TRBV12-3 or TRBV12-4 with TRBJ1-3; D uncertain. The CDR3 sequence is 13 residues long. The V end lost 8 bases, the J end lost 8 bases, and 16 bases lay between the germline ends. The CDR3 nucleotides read TGTGCCAGCCTCCTAGTAGGTTCAGACACCATATATTTT. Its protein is CASLLVGSDTIYF.

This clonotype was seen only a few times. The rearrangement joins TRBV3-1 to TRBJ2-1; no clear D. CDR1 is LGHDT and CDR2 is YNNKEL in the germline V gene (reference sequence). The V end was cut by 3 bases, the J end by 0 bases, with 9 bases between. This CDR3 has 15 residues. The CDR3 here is CASSHRPSSYNEQFF. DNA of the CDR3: TGTGCCAGCAGCCACCGGCCCAGCTCCTACAATGAGCAGTTCTTC.

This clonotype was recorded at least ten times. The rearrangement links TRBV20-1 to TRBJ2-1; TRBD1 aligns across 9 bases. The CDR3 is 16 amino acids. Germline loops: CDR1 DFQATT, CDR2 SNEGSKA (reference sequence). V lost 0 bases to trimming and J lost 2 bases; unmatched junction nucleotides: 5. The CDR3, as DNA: TGCAGTGCTAGAGATATCGGACAGGGGACCTACAATGAGCAGTTCTTC. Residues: CSARDIGQGTYNEQFF.

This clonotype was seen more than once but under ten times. This CDR3 is CASSYRSGATNEKLFF. The CDR3 region has the DNA TGTGCCAGCAGTTACCGCTCAGGCGCAACTAATGAAAAACTGTTTTTT. V usage is TRBV6-5 and J usage is TRBJ1-4; D remains unclear. Germline V gene lookup returns CDR1 MNHEY and CDR2 SVGAGI. The CDR3 covers 16 residues. V was cut by 2 bases and J by 0 bases, with 10 bases left in between.

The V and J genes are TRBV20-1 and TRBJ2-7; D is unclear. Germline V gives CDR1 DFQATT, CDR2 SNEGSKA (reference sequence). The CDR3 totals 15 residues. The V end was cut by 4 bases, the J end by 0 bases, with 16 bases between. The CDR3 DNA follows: TGCAGTGCTACCCCCGCCCAGTTGAGCTCCTACGAGCAGTACTTC. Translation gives CSATPAQLSSYEQYF.

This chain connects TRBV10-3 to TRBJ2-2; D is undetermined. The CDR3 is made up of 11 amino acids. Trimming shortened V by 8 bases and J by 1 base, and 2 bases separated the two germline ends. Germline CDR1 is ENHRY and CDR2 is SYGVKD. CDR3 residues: CAIGNTGELFF. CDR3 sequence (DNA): TGTGCCATCGGGAACACCGGGGAGCTGTTTTTT.

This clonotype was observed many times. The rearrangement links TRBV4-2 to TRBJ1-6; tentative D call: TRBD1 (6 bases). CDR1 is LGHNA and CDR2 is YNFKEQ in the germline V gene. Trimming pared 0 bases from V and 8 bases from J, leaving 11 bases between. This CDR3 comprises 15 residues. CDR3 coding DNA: TGTGCCAGCAGCCAAGACAGGAACAGGGATTCACCCCTCCACTTT. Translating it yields CASSQDRNRDSPLHF.

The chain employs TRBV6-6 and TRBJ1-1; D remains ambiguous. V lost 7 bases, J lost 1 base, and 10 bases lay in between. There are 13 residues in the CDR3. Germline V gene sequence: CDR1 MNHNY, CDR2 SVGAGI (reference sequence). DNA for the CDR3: TGTGCCAGCACCTACGGTCAGAACACTGAAGCTTTCTTT. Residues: CASTYGQNTEAFF.

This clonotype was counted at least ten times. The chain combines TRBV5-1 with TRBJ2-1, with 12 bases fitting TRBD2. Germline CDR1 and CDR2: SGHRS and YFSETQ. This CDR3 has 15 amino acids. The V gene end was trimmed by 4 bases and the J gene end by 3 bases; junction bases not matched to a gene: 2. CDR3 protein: CASSALAGGYNEQFF. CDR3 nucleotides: TGCGCCAGCAGCGCACTAGCGGGAGGCTACAATGAGCAGTTCTTC.